What follows is one T cell receptor beta chain and its context. The antigen remains undetermined. These data are taken from a study of CD8+CD57+ T cells in acquired aplastic anemia. Study-wide context: Sorted CD4+ and CD8+ cells gave an average of around 3.1 ug of DNA. General observations from the study: Comparison of patients with controls identified about 27 shared CD8+ CDR3 sequences.

The CDR3 is 12 residues long. The germline gives CDR1 SEHNR, CDR2 FQNEAQ (reference sequence). V lost 4 bases to trimming and J lost 14 bases, with 17 bases between them. Genomic DNA was employed as the template in profiling TCR beta VDJ and CDR3. One entry per CDR3 protein results from TCRdb running MiXCR on the reads. The table has 150,000 to 200,000 distinct CDR3 sequences, 63% seen once; the top ten hold 35% to 50%. The chain recombines TRBV7-9 with TRBJ1-2; D gene ambiguous. This clonotype was obtained from a human donor in good health. The specimen sequenced was sorted CD4+, CD8+, or CD8+CD57+ T cells (not recorded which) from PBMCs. The CDR3: CASSSEGPSLTF. The CDR3 nucleotides are TGTGCCAGCAGCTCCGAAGGACCGAGCTTGACCTTC.